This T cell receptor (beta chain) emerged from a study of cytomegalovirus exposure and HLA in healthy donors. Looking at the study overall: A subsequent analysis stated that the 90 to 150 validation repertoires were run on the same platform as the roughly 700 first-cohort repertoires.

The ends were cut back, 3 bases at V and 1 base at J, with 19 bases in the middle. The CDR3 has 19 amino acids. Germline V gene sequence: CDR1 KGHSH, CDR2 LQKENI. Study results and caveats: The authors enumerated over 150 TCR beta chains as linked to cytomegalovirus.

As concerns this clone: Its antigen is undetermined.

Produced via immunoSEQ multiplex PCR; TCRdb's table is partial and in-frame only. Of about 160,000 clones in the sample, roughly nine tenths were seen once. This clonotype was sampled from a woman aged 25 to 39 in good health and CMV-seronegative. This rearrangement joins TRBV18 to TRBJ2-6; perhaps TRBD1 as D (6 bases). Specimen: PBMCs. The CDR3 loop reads CASSPYNVGGASGANVLTF. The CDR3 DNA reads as TGTGCCAGCTCACCTTACAATGTAGGGGGTGCGTCTGGGGCCAACGTCCTGACTTTC.